This T cell receptor beta chain was retrieved from a study of human thymus T cells. Findings and caveats of the study: Repertoires sampled from thymus and blood appeared biased in V and J gene usage. There were highly overlapping thymic repertoires among unrelated individuals, as related research reported.

Resections obtained during corrective heart surgery supplied the thymus tissue. Of note for this clone: The target antigen is unknown.

The CDR3 length is 15 residues. Germline CDR1 and CDR2: SNHLY and FYNNEI. Trimming took off 2 bases at V and 5 bases at J, with 12 bases between the two ends. The data were produced by immunoSEQ multiplex PCR, yet TCRdb's version contains in-frame clones alone and is incomplete. The table has about 78,000 clones, roughly 97% seen once. This clonotype was sampled from a boy younger than two with a congenital heart defect but otherwise immunologically healthy. Sequencing was performed on thymus tissue. This chain uses TRBV2 with TRBJ2-2; D might be TRBD1 (5 bases). CDR3 DNA sequence: TGTGCCAGCAGTGAACCGCAGGGAAGGACCGGGGAGCTGTTTTTT. Protein sequence: CASSEPQGRTGELFF.